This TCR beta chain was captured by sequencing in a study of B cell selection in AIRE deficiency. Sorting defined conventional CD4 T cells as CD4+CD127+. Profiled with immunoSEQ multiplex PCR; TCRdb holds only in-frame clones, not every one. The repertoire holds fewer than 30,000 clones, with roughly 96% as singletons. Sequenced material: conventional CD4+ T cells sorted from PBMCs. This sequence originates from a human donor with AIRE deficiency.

DNA for the CDR3: TGTGCCAGCAGTAAGCTGACTGGGGAAAAACTGTTTTTT. Translating it yields CASSKLTGEKLFF. J is TRBJ1-4 and V is TRBV5-4; D uncertain. The germline V gene has CDR1 SGHNT and CDR2 YYREEE (reference sequence). Trimming stripped 5 bases from V and 8 bases from J, with 13 bases between. The CDR3 is 13 amino acids. Using reference TRBV5-4 and TRBJ1-4 for the parts outside the CDR3, the full variable domain is ETGVTQSPTHLIKTRGQQVTLRCSSQSGHNTVSWYQQALGQGPQFIFQYYREEENGRGNFPPRFSGLQFPNYSSELNVNALELDDSALYLCASSKLTGEKLFFGSGTQLSVL.